This T cell receptor beta chain is drawn from a study of blood T cells in healthy people across ages. General study points: Diversity figures derived from one million T cells were judged to underestimate the true value. A roughly linear fall in TCR beta diversity per million T cells was seen with increasing age.

A sample-barcoded 5' primer and a J-beta primer mix were used in a second PCR of roughly 6 to 11 cycles. Every single cDNA molecule received a tag from a template-switch adaptor with 12 random nucleotides. TCRdb analysed the 5' RACE reads with MiXCR anew, one entry per CDR3 protein. The table shows fewer than 950,000 distinct CDR3 sequences, with under 40% occurring only once. With respect to this clonotype: Its antigen is unknown.

They isolated at least 6 million PBMCs from each sample. CDR1 MNHNS and CDR2 SASEGT come from the germline V gene. V was shortened by 6 bases and J by 3 bases, with 12 bases between the two germline ends. This CDR3 comprises 13 residues. The material sequenced was blood. The clonotype originates from a man aged 18 to 35 in good health. V gene TRBV6-1 combines with J gene TRBJ2-7; D ambiguous. The CDR3 nucleotides are TGTGCCAGCAGACTACAGATACTCTACGAGCAGTACTTC. Encoded protein: CASRLQILYEQYF.